This T cell receptor (beta chain) is drawn from a study of OX40 agonist ivuxolimab in advanced cancers. The study, taken as a whole, reports: Some nonresponders likewise displayed low normalized T-cell clonal expansion. In the 0.1 to 3.0 mg/kg range, CD4+ and CD8+ blood T cells had expanded clonally by week 6. Some of the lowest clonal expansion was seen in partial responders at 0.1-3.0 mg/kg.

The V end lost 7 bases, the J end lost 2 bases, and 4 bases lay between the germline ends. Germline values: CDR1 SQVTM, CDR2 ANQGSEA. This CDR3 region has 10 residues. Method: immunoSEQ multiplex PCR; TCRdb's copy keeps in-frame clones and lacks some. The data contain 50,000 to 75,000 clones, around 87% of them singletons. Points on this clone: What it binds is not known.

The TCR originated in an adult with an advanced solid tumor such as melanoma, head and neck, liver or kidney cancer. The V call is TRBV29-1, the J call TRBJ2-3; D unclear. The sample consisted of CD4+ or CD8+ T cells sorted from blood, taken in a trial of the OX40 agonist ivuxolimab. The CDR3 DNA reads as TGCAGCGCCTTCACAGATACGCAGTATTTT. Translating it yields CSAFTDTQYF.